This T cell receptor (beta chain) appears in the sequencing data of a study of T cells in Graves' hyperthyroidism and ophthalmopathy. Germline CDR1 is SGHRS and CDR2 is YFSETQ. The V segment lost 1 base and the J segment 8 bases; nucleotides outside the gene matches: 7. The length of the CDR3 is 15 residues. TCR beta CDR3 region amplification was performed from RNA transcripts. RT-PCR in the first round (using the HTBI primer set) targeted the TCR CDR3. A single record per CDR3 protein comes from TCRdb applying MiXCR to the multiplex PCR reads. The sample holds approximately 400,000 distinct CDR3 sequences, 15% seen once.

The clonotype comes from a woman aged 25 to 39 with Graves' hyperthyroidism. The rearrangement joins TRBV5-1 to TRBJ2-7; 12 bases map to TRBD1. Sequencing was carried out using blood. CDR3 region: CASSLPGQGASKQYF. For the CDR3, the DNA is TGCGCCAGCAGCTTGCCGGGACAGGGGGCTAGCAAGCAGTACTTC.